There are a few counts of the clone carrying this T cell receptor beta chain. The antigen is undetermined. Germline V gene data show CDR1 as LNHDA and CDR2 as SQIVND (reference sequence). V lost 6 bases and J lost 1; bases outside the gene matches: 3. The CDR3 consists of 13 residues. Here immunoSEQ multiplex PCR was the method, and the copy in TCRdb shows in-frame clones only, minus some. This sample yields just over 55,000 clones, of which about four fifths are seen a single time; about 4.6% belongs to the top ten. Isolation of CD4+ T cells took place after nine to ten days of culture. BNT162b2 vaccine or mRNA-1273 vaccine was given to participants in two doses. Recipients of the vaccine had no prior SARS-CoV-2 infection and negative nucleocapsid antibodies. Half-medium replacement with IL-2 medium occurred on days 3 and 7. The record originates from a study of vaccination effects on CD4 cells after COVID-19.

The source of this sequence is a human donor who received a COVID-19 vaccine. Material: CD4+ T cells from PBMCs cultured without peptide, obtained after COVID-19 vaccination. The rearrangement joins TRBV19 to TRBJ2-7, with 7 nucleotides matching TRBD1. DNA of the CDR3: TGTGCCAGTAGGGGACAGCCATCCTACGAGCAGTACTTC. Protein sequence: CASRGQPSYEQYF. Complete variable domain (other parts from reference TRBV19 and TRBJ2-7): DGGITQSPKYLFRKEGQNVTLSCEQNLNHDAMYWYRQDPGQGLRLIYYSQIVNDFQKGDIAEGYSVSREKKESFPLTVTSAQKNPTAFYLCASRGQPSYEQYFGPGTRLTVT.